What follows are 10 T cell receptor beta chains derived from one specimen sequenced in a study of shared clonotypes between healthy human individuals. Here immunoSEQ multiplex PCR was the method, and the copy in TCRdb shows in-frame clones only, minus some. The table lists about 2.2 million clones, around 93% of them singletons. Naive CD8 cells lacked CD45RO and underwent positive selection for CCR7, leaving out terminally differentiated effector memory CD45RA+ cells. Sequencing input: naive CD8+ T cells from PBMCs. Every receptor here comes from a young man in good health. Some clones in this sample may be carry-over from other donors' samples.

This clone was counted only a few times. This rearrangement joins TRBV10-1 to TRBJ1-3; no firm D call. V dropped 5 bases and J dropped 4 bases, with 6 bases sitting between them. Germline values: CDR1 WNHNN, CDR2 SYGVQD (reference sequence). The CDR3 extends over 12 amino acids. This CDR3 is CASSQRGNTIYF. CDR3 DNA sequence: TGCGCCAGCAGTCAGCGGGGAAACACCATATATTTT.

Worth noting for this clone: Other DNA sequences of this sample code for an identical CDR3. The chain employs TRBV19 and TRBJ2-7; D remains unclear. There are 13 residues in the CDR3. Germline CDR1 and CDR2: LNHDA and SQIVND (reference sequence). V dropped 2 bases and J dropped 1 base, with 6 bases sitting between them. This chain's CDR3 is CASSISLSYEQYF. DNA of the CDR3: TGTGCCAGTAGTATATCTCTTTCCTACGAGCAGTACTTC.

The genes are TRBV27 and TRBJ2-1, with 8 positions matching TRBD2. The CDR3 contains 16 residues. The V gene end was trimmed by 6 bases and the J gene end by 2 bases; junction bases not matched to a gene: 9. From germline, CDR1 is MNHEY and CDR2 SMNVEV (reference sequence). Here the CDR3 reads CASSPQLAATYNEQFF. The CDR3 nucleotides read TGTGCCAGCAGCCCACAACTAGCGGCAACCTACAATGAGCAGTTCTTC.

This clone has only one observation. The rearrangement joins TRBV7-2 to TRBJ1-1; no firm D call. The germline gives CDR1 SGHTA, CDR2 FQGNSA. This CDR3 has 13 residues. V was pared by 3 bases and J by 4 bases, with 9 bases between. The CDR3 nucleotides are TGTGCCAGCAGCTTTGGCCGAGGCACTGAAGCTTTCTTT. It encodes CASSFGRGTEAFF.

The CDR3 sequence: CASSLILAGTGELFF. The CDR3 DNA reads TGTGCCAGCAGTTTAATACTAGCTGGCACCGGGGAGCTGTTTTTT. The V call is TRBV27, the J call TRBJ2-2, with D possibly matching TRBD2 (6 bases). This CDR3 has 15 residues. Germline CDR1 reads MNHEY; CDR2 reads SMNVEV (reference sequence). Deletions cut 2 bases from V and 4 bases from J, with 11 bases between.

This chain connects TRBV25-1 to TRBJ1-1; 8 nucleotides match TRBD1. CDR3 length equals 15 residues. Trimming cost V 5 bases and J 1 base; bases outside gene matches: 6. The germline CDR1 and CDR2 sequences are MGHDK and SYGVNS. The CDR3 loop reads CASSSPGTGNTEAFF. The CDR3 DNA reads TGTGCCAGCAGTTCCCCGGGGACAGGGAACACTGAAGCTTTCTTT.

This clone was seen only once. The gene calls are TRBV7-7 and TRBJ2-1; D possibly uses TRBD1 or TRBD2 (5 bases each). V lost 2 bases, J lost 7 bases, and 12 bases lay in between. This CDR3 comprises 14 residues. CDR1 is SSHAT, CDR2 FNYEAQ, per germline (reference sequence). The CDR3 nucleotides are TGTGCCAGCAGCTTATTGGGAGAGGGGAATGAGCAGTTCTTC. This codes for CASSLLGEGNEQFF.

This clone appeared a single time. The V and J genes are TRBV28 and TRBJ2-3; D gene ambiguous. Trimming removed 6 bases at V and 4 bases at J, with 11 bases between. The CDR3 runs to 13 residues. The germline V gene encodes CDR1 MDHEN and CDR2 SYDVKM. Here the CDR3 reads CASSPSFPDTQYF. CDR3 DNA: TGTGCCAGCAGCCCCTCCTTCCCAGATACGCAGTATTTT.

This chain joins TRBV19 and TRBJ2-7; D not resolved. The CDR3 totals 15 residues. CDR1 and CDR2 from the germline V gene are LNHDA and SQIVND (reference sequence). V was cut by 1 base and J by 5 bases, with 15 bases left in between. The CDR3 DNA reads TGTGCCAGTAGTATAGGGACCGGAGTTGGGGACGAGCAGTACTTC. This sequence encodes CASSIGTGVGDEQYF.

The CDR3 is CASSLGTGEKLFF. CDR3 coding DNA: TGTGCCAGCAGCCTCGGGACAGGGGAAAAACTGTTTTTT. The genes are TRBV5-4 and TRBJ1-4, with 9 bases identical to TRBD1. Unmatched junction bases numbered 3, after V lost 4 bases and J lost 8 bases. CDR1 SGHNT and CDR2 YYREEE come from the germline V gene (reference sequence). The length of the CDR3 is 13 residues.